Following are 23 T cell receptor beta chains from one sample sequenced in a study of HIV-infected children after antiretroviral therapy interruption. The TCR library was built from RNA with a 3' RACE protocol and unique molecular identifiers. TCRdb re-called the 3' RACE reads with MiXCR, one entry per CDR3 protein. The sample has fewer than 100,000 distinct CDR3 sequences, 5.5% to 8.5% seen once. Treatment indicated: PENTA 11 planned treatment interruption arm or continuous ART arm. Sequencing used CD45RA+ CD4+ T cells from PBMCs, pooled from several time points, obtained from a donor given antiretroviral therapy, either interrupted or continuous. Stated subset: naive CD4+ CD45RA+ CD45RO- T cells. The receptor set was obtained from a pool of human donors with HIV.

This clonotype was seen many times. The chain couples TRBV12-3 or TRBV12-4 to TRBJ1-5, with TRBD1 matching over 7 bases. V lost 3 bases to trimming and J lost 4 bases; unmatched junction nucleotides: 3. The CDR3 covers 14 residues. CDR3 in DNA: TGTGCCAGCAGTTTGGGACAGATGAATCAGCCCCAGCATTTT. Its translation: CASSLGQMNQPQHF.

The count of this clonotype is one. The chain has TRBV19 and TRBJ2-2, with unresolved D. Trimming left V 5 bases short and J 4 bases short, with 11 bases between. There are 14 residues in the CDR3. Germline values: CDR1 LNHDA, CDR2 SQIVND (reference sequence). DNA of the CDR3: TGTGCCAGTAGTCTCCAGGACGTCACCGGGGAGCTGTTTTTT. Amino acids: CASSLQDVTGELFF.

This clonotype has ten or more counts. This chain joins TRBV12-3 or TRBV12-4 and TRBJ2-1; 8 nucleotides align to TRBD2. V trimming: 3 bases; J trimming: 9 bases; junction bases outside the gene matches: 10. This CDR3 comprises 15 residues. The DNA of the CDR3 is TGTGCCAGCAGTTTCCGGCGGGGGGCCCTGTCTGAGCAGTTCTTC. It translates to CASSFRRGALSEQFF.

A note on this clonotype: The junction and the germline gene differ at one end; a read error may be behind it. The chain carries TRBV18 and TRBJ2-1; tentatively, D is TRBD2 (5 bases). The CDR3 runs to 14 residues. The germline gives CDR1 KGHSH, CDR2 LQKENI. CDR3 sequence: CANSPSERYNEQFF. The CDR3 DNA follows: TGTGCCAACTCACCATCCGAGCGGTACAATGAGCAGTTCTTC.

CDR3 region: CASSLTTSNNEQFF. The CDR3 nucleotides read TGTGCCAGCAGCTTAACAACTAGTAACAATGAGCAGTTCTTC. The V gene is TRBV7-9, the J gene TRBJ2-1; D might be TRBD2 (5 bases). The germline V and J ends were trimmed by 2 bases and 5 bases, with 10 bases remaining between them. CDR3 length: 14 amino acids. In germline, CDR1 is SEHNR, CDR2 FQNEAQ (reference sequence).

This clonotype was seen many times. The V call is TRBV6-5, the J call TRBJ1-1, with D unclear. Germline values: CDR1 MNHEY, CDR2 SVGAGI. The CDR3 length is 11 residues. Deletions cut 2 bases from V and 10 bases from J, with 8 bases between. In DNA, the CDR3 is TGTGCCAGCAGTTACCTAGGTGTAGCTTTCTTT. As protein: CASSYLGVAFF.

This clonotype was seen at least ten times. The chain combines TRBV7-8 with TRBJ1-5; 12 nucleotides match TRBD1. V trimming: 6 bases; J trimming: 2 bases; junction bases outside the gene matches: 5. The length of the CDR3 is 16 residues. CDR1 and CDR2 from the germline V gene are SGHVS and FQNEAQ. CDR3 loop: CASRSGTGGGNQPQHF. CDR3 in DNA: TGTGCCAGCAGAAGCGGGACAGGGGGCGGCAATCAGCCCCAGCATTTT. Full variable domain (rest looked up from reference TRBV7-8 and TRBJ1-5): GAGVSQSPRYKVAKRGQDVALRCDPISGHVSLFWYQQALGQGPEFLTYFQNEAQLDKSGLPSDRFFAERPEGSVSTLKIQRTQQEDSAVYLCASRSGTGGGNQPQHFGDGTRLSIL.

This clonotype was detected many times. This chain links TRBV7-6 with TRBJ1-2; perhaps TRBD1 as D (5 bases). This CDR3 spans 15 amino acids. Trimming stripped 5 bases from V and 8 bases from J, with 21 bases between. From germline, CDR1 is SGHVS and CDR2 FNYEAQ. CDR3 sequence: CASSISPGFGEGYTF. The CDR3 nucleotides are TGTGCCAGCAGCATAAGCCCAGGGTTTGGGGAAGGCTACACCTTC.

This clonotype was observed many times. This sequence joins TRBV5-1 and TRBJ2-2, with TRBD1 matching 9 bases. The ends lost 5 bases at V and 4 bases at J; junction bases unmatched: 9. Germline assignment: CDR1 SGHRS and CDR2 YFSETQ. The CDR3 runs 16 residues. CDR3 sequence: CASSGLTGGTTGELFF. DNA for the CDR3: TGCGCCAGCAGTGGGTTGACAGGGGGTACCACCGGGGAGCTGTTTTTT.

This clonotype was counted many times. This chain links TRBV4-1 with TRBJ2-6, with D maybe TRBD2 (6 bases). The germline V gene encodes CDR1 MGHRA and CDR2 YSYEKL. V lost 1 base, J lost 0 bases, and 13 bases lay in between. The CDR3 runs 18 residues. The CDR3 spells CASSQGGGIFSGANVLTF. In nucleotides, the CDR3 is TGCGCCAGCAGCCAAGGGGGCGGGATTTTCTCTGGGGCCAACGTCCTGACTTTC.

In regard to this clonotype: This may be a read error: a much more frequent sequence differs by one nucleotide. The rearrangement joins TRBV7-2 to TRBJ1-3, with D uncertain. With 2 bases removed from V and 1 base from J, the gap between germline ends came to 6 bases. Germline lookup yields CDR1 SGHTA and CDR2 FQGNSA. The CDR3 runs 14 residues. CDR3 sequence: CASSLRGSGNTIYF. The CDR3 region has the DNA TGTGCCAGCAGCTTACGGGGTTCTGGAAACACCATATATTTT.

Ten or more counts support this clonotype. The chain employs TRBV20-1 and TRBJ2-5; possible D gene TRBD1, 6 bases. The V end lost 5 bases, the J end lost 2 bases, and 12 bases lay between the germline ends. This CDR3 comprises 13 residues. The germline V gene encodes CDR1 DFQATT and CDR2 SNEGSKA (reference sequence). The CDR3 DNA is TGCAGTGCTCCCCGCCAGGGGCAAGAGACCCAGTACTTC. It is translated as CSAPRQGQETQYF.

This clonotype was seen more than once but under ten times. The CDR3 loop is CASSPDRVFEQYF. In DNA form, the CDR3 reads TGTGCCAGCAGCCCCGACAGGGTGTTCGAGCAGTACTTC. The rearrangement uses TRBV27 and TRBJ2-7, with TRBD1 matching over 7 bases. This CDR3 contains 13 residues. Germline V CDR1 and CDR2: MNHEY, SMNVEV (reference sequence). Unmatched junction bases numbered 8, after V lost 6 bases and J lost 6 bases.

A few counts support this clonotype. One junction end does not reproduce the germline sequence, and a read error may be involved. The rearrangement links TRBV18 to TRBJ1-5, with a possible D match to TRBD1 (6 bases). There are 15 residues in the CDR3. Per germline, CDR1 KGHSH and CDR2 LQKENI. CDR3 nucleotide sequence: TGTACCAGCTCACCCTCGACAGGTAGCAATCAGCCCCAGCATTTT. Residues: CTSSPSTGSNQPQHF.

This clonotype occurred many times. CDR3 amino acids: CASSLAAGPNNEQFF. The CDR3, as DNA: TGTGCCAGCAGCTTAGCAGCGGGGCCAAACAATGAGCAGTTCTTC. The chain combines TRBV7-9 with TRBJ2-1, with 7 bases fitting TRBD2. The germline CDR1 and CDR2 sequences are SEHNR and FQNEAQ (reference sequence). The junction had 4 bases not matched to a gene; V was cut back by 0 bases and J by 5 bases. The CDR3 loop spans 15 amino acids.

This clonotype was counted between two and nine times. CDR3 bases: TGTGCCAGCAGTAGAGAGCTCGAGCAGTACTTC. As protein: CASSRELEQYF. This chain joins TRBV12-3 or TRBV12-4 and TRBJ2-7; D gene ambiguous. CDR3 length: 11 amino acids. V gave up 5 bases and J gave up 6 bases, with 8 bases separating them.

This clonotype showed up many times. CDR3 sequence (DNA): TGTGCCAGCAGAACCGGGACTAGCATTTTCAATGAGCAGTTCTTC. Protein product: CASRTGTSIFNEQFF. The chain uses TRBV7-2 and TRBJ2-1, with TRBD2 matching 9 bases. Germline V lookup: CDR1 SGHTA, CDR2 FQGNSA. The CDR3 is 15 residues long. Unmatched junction bases numbered 9, after V lost 6 bases and J lost 6 bases.

This clonotype was seen a few times. The V and J genes are TRBV20-1 and TRBJ1-5; D ambiguous. The germline gives CDR1 DFQATT, CDR2 SNEGSKA (reference sequence). This CDR3 has 14 residues. Trimming stripped 1 base from V and 6 bases from J, with 13 bases between. The CDR3 DNA reads as TGCAGTGCTAGAGTGGTGGTCGGAAGTCAGCCCCAGCATTTT. It is translated as CSARVVVGSQPQHF.

This clonotype was seen repeatedly, ten times or more. The rearrangement uses TRBV12-3 or TRBV12-4 and TRBJ2-7; tentative D call: TRBD2 (7 bases). V shed 7 bases and J shed 5 bases, with 9 bases lying between them. The CDR3 runs 11 residues. The CDR3 region is CASMRGHEQYF. The CDR3 DNA follows: TGTGCCAGCATGCGGGGGCACGAGCAGTACTTC.

The V gene is TRBV29-1, the J gene TRBJ2-3, with D tentatively TRBD2 (5 bases). The CDR3 sequence is 14 residues long. Germline CDR1 SQVTM, CDR2 ANQGSEA. V dropped 8 bases and J dropped 3 bases, with 18 bases sitting between them. The CDR3, as DNA: TGCAGCACTCCCGGGAACCAACTTACAGATACGCAGTATTTT. Protein product: CSTPGNQLTDTQYF.

This clonotype showed up many times. V is TRBV5-1 and J is TRBJ1-4; D gene uncertain. Germline V gene data show CDR1 as SGHRS and CDR2 as YFSETQ. The CDR3 spans 14 residues. V lost 2 bases and J 4 bases, leaving 9 bases between the germline ends. CDR3 DNA: TGCGCCAGCAGCTTCGGTATTGTTAATGAAAAACTGTTTTTT. Amino acids: CASSFGIVNEKLFF.

The chain is built from TRBV18 and TRBJ1-1; D gene ambiguous. CDR1 and CDR2 from the germline V gene are KGHSH and LQKENI. V was shortened by 6 bases and J by 4 bases, with 15 bases between the two germline ends. The CDR3 has 14 residues. Here the CDR3 reads CASSLSRVTTEAFF. In DNA form, the CDR3 reads TGTGCCAGCTCCCTTTCGAGGGTGACCACTGAAGCTTTCTTT.

This clonotype was detected ten times or more. The J gene is TRBJ1-2, the V gene TRBV18; no reliable D call. This CDR3 has 17 amino acids. Per germline, CDR1 KGHSH and CDR2 LQKENI. V lost 0 bases, J lost 7 bases, and 21 bases lay in between. DNA for the CDR3: TGTGCCAGCTCACCACCGGAAACAACCCGAAAGTCCCGTGGCTACACCTTC. It yields the protein CASSPPETTRKSRGYTF.